These 20 T cell receptor beta chains were all obtained from the same sample, sequenced in a study of shared clonotypes between healthy human individuals. Clones were read by immunoSEQ multiplex PCR, and TCRdb kept only the in-frame ones, dropping some. The sample records around 2.5 million clones, roughly 93% being singletons. Sequenced: naive CD4+ T cells from PBMCs. The subset denotes: CD45RA+ positively selected. The receptors originated from a man aged 18 to 35 in good health. Some clones in this sample may be carry-over from other donors' samples.

As DNA, the CDR3 is TGCGCCAGCAGCTCCGGACTTCTAGCCAAAAACATTCAGTACTTC. Translation: CASSSGLLAKNIQYF. The J gene is TRBJ2-4, the V gene TRBV5-1; TRBD2 is a possible D gene (5 bases). The length of the CDR3 is 15 residues. From germline, CDR1 is SGHRS and CDR2 YFSETQ. Trimming shortened V by 3 bases and J by 0 bases, and 10 bases separated the two germline ends.

The chain has TRBV5-8 and TRBJ2-5; possibly TRBD1 for D (6 bases). Per the germline V gene, CDR1 is SGHTS and CDR2 is YDEGEE. CDR3 length equals 15 residues. Between the trimmed V and J ends, which lost 0 bases and 6 bases, there was a span of 15 bases. The CDR3, as DNA: TGTGCCAGCAGCTTGGAAGGGGGTGGGGCGAAGACCCAGTACTTC. It yields the protein CASSLEGGGAKTQYF.

The rearrangement joins TRBV6-5 to TRBJ2-3; unclear D gene. Germline-derived CDR1 and CDR2 are MNHEY and SVGAGI. V shed 0 bases and J shed 2 bases, with 12 bases lying between them. This CDR3 region has 16 residues. CDR3 coding DNA: TGTGCCAGCAGTTACTCGTTGCGGCAGACCACAGATACGCAGTATTTT. Translation gives CASSYSLRQTTDTQYF.

The chain carries TRBV5-1 and TRBJ2-1, with TRBD1 matching 7 bases. J was trimmed by 3 bases and V by 4 bases; bases with no gene match: 7. Per germline, CDR1 SGHRS and CDR2 YFSETQ. The CDR3 sequence is 15 residues long. The CDR3 bases are TGCGCCAGCAGCCGACTGACAGGGATCTACAATGAGCAGTTCTTC. Translation: CASSRLTGIYNEQFF.

The chain couples TRBV30 to TRBJ2-2; 7 positions match TRBD2. Germline lookup yields CDR1 GTSNPN and CDR2 SVGIG (reference sequence). The length of the CDR3 is 12 residues. This CDR3 is CVSGRSIGELFF. The CDR3, as DNA: TGTGTCTCCGGGAGGTCTATCGGGGAGCTGTTTTTT.

Worth noting for this clone: At one end the junction does not follow the germline gene, possibly because of a read error. The gene calls are TRBV19 and TRBJ2-3; 12 bases line up with TRBD2. The germline CDR1 and CDR2 sequences are LNHDA and SQIVND (reference sequence). The CDR3 is 12 amino acids. The DNA for the CDR3 is TGTGCCAGTAGTATACTAGCGGGAGGGCCAAATTTT. Its translation is CASSILAGGPNF.

This chain uses TRBV6-5 with TRBJ1-1; a weak D match, TRBD1 (6 bases). CDR3 length equals 15 residues. V was pared by 6 bases and J by 11 bases, with 25 bases between. CDR1 and CDR2 from the germline V gene are MNHEY and SVGAGI. CDR3 in amino acids: CASRSTAQGGVEAFF. The CDR3 region has the DNA TGTGCCAGCAGGAGTACGGCACAGGGCGGCGTCGAGGCTTTCTTT.

This clone appeared once. The chain couples TRBV4-1 to TRBJ2-7; D unclear. Germline CDR1 reads MGHRA; CDR2 reads YSYEKL. The V end lost 1 base, the J end lost 1 base, and 14 bases lay between the germline ends. The CDR3 totals 16 residues. CDR3 amino acids: CASSQAVGIRSYEQYF. The CDR3 nucleotides are TGCGCCAGCAGCCAAGCCGTGGGGATTCGATCCTACGAGCAGTACTTC.

Notes on this clone: Other DNA sequences of this sample code for an identical CDR3. The chain couples TRBV15 to TRBJ1-5; possibly TRBD1 for D (5 bases). This CDR3 contains 13 residues. Germline CDR1 and CDR2: LNHNV and YYDKDF (reference sequence). The ends were cut back, 5 bases at V and 0 bases at J, with 5 bases in the middle. CDR3 sequence (DNA): TGTGCCACCAGCGGGGGTAGCAATCAGCCCCAGCATTTT. Its translation is CATSGGSNQPQHF.

This rearrangement joins TRBV11-3 to TRBJ2-3; 10 bases agree with TRBD2. V lost 1 base to trimming and J lost 0 bases; unmatched junction nucleotides: 4. The V gene's germline CDR1 is SGHNT and CDR2 YENEEA. The CDR3 is 17 amino acids. CDR3 nucleotides: TGTGCCAGCAGCTTAGGGGGACTAGCGAGGAGCACAGATACGCAGTATTTT. This sequence encodes CASSLGGLARSTDTQYF.

The V and J genes are TRBV5-1 and TRBJ2-7; the match to TRBD2 covers 7 bases. Unmatched junction bases numbered 9, after V lost 6 bases and J lost 3 bases. Germline V gives CDR1 SGHRS, CDR2 YFSETQ. The CDR3 is 14 amino acids. Written as DNA, the CDR3 is TGCGCCAGCAAGGTCGGGCGGGGGTACTACGAGCAGTACTTC. Its protein product is CASKVGRGYYEQYF.

The chain combines TRBV6-5 with TRBJ1-2; D is possibly TRBD1 (5 bases). Trimming pared 2 bases from V and 0 bases from J, leaving 7 bases between. The length of the CDR3 is 14 residues. CDR1 and CDR2 (germline): MNHEY, SVGAGI. Here the CDR3 DNA reads TGTGCCAGCAGTTACAGACAGACTAACTATGGCTACACCTTC. This codes for CASSYRQTNYGYTF.

The chain uses TRBV2 and TRBJ2-1; TRBD2 matches at 12 bases. V dropped 7 bases and J dropped 9; count of bases not matched to a gene: 7. CDR1 and CDR2 (germline): SNHLY, FYNNEI. CDR3 length equals 14 residues. CDR3 sequence reads: CASNRLAGDIEQFF. Here the CDR3 DNA reads TGTGCCAGCAACCGACTAGCGGGAGATATTGAGCAGTTCTTC.

The chain joins TRBV5-1 to TRBJ1-1; D not certain. The CDR3 contains 14 residues. Trimming shortened V by 2 bases and J by 1 base, and 9 bases separated the two germline ends. Germline V gene lookup returns CDR1 SGHRS and CDR2 YFSETQ. The CDR3 DNA reads as TGCGCCAGCAGCTTTGAAAAGGAGAACACTGAAGCTTTCTTT. The encoded protein is CASSFEKENTEAFF.

Worth noting for this clone: The same CDR3 also results from other DNA sequences found in this sample. This chain links TRBV5-1 with TRBJ2-3; 7 nucleotides align to TRBD2. The CDR3 has 15 residues. V was pared by 2 bases and J by 3 bases, with 6 bases of the junction left unmatched. Germline V gene data show CDR1 as SGHRS and CDR2 as YFSETQ. CDR3: CASSFAGDGTDTQYF. CDR3 in DNA: TGCGCCAGCAGCTTCGCGGGAGACGGAACAGATACGCAGTATTTT.

This sequence joins TRBV30 and TRBJ2-3, with 9 bases identical to TRBD2. CDR3 length equals 15 residues. V lost 3 bases, J lost 6 bases, and 10 bases stayed unmatched. Germline lookup yields CDR1 GTSNPN and CDR2 SVGIG (reference sequence). The CDR3 sequence: CAWSAGLARTDTQYF. For the CDR3, the DNA is TGTGCCTGGAGCGCGGGACTAGCAAGAACGGATACGCAGTATTTT.

This sequence joins TRBV10-3 and TRBJ1-2; D possibly corresponds to TRBD1 (6 bases). The CDR3 extends over 14 amino acids. The V end lost 10 bases, the J end lost 8 bases, and 23 bases lay between the germline ends. In germline, CDR1 is ENHRY, CDR2 SYGVKD. This CDR3 is CANKRGGDGEGYTF. CDR3 in DNA: TGTGCCAACAAAAGAGGGGGTGACGGGGAGGGCTACACCTTC.

The chain combines TRBV6-1 with TRBJ1-2; D possibly corresponds to TRBD1 (6 bases). The CDR3 is made up of 15 amino acids. V was clipped by 7 bases and J by 3 bases, with 18 bases between them. Germline lookup yields CDR1 MNHNS and CDR2 SASEGT. The CDR3 spells CASILTSGADYGYTF. The CDR3 coding sequence is TGTGCCAGCATTTTGACCTCAGGGGCCGACTATGGCTACACCTTC.

The V call is TRBV11-2, the J call TRBJ2-1; 10 bases align to TRBD2. In germline, CDR1 is SGHAT, CDR2 FQNNGV. There are 15 residues in the CDR3. Trimming took 6 bases from V and 4 from J; bases not matched to a gene: 6. The CDR3 DNA sequence: TGTGCCAGCAGTCTCCTAGCGGGGGAATACAATGAGCAGTTCTTC. It specifies CASSLLAGEYNEQFF.

The rearrangement links TRBV29-1 to TRBJ2-3; 8 nucleotides line up with TRBD1. The CDR3 spans 13 residues. From germline, CDR1 is SQVTM and CDR2 ANQGSEA. V lost 3 bases, J lost 3 bases, and 2 bases stayed unmatched. In nucleotides, the CDR3 is TGCAGCGTTGACACAGGGGGGACAGATACGCAGTATTTT. Protein sequence: CSVDTGGTDTQYF.